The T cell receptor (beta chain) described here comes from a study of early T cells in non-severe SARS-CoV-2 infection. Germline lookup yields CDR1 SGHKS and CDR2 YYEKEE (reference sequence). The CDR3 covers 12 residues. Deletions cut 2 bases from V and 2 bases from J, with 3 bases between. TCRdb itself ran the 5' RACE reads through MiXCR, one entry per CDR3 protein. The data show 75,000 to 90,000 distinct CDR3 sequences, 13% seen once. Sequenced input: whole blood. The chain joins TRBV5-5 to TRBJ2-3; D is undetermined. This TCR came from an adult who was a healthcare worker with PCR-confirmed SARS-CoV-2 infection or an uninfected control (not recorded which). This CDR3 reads CASSFNTDTQYF. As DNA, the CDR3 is TGTGCCAGCAGCTTTAACACAGATACGCAGTATTTT.